Listed below are T cell receptor beta chains from one sample, sequenced in a study of response to subunit inactivated influenza vaccine. TCRdb re-called the RT-PCR reads through MiXCR, storing one row per CDR3 protein. The repertoire holds approximately 500,000 distinct CDR3 sequences, with approximately 22% as singletons. This same sample was also taken into another study, of T cells expressing NK-cell markers.

The sequencing used CD4+ T cells sorted from PBMCs, collected roughly 12 days after vaccination. Receptor source: a man aged 45-65 years who received an inactivated influenza vaccine. Each CDR3 is given with its conserved first and last residue. A D gene is named only where the DNA matches it firmly. Size is stated for part of the rows, as once, few or many counts, or as a class when the clone is expanded.

TRBJ2-7 | few | TRBV18 | TRBD1 | TGTGCCAGCTCAGCGACCAGGGGGACAGGGTCCTACGAGCAGTACTTC | CASSATRGTGSYEQYF
TRBJ2-7 | few | TRBV7-8 | . | TGTGCCAGCAGCTTAGGGGACGGGTTCGAGCAGTACTTC | CASSLGDGFEQYF
TRBJ1-2 | few | TRBV20-1 | . | TGCAGTGCTAGAGTTGTCTCTAACTATGGCTACACCTTC | CSARVVSNYGYTF
TRBJ2-7 | . | TRBV5-5 | . | TGTGCCAGCAGCTTGGTACAGATCTACGAGCAGTACTTC | CASSLVQIYEQYF
TRBJ2-7 | many | TRBV12-3/TRBV12-4 | . | TGTGCCAGCAGTTTGACTAGGGGCTACGAGCAGTACTTC | CASSLTRGYEQYF
TRBJ2-5 | . | TRBV6-5 | TRBD2 | TGTGCCAGCAGTTACGGGGTAGCGGGGGGGCAAGAGACCCAGTACTTC | CASSYGVAGGQETQYF
TRBJ2-1 | . | TRBV12-3/TRBV12-4 | . | TGTGCCAGCAGTTTTTTGGGGGTTGAGCAGTTCTTC | CASSFLGVEQFF
TRBJ2-7 | few | TRBV12-3/TRBV12-4 | . | TGTGCCAGCAGTTTTGGGACGGGACACTACGAGCAGTACTTC | CASSFGTGHYEQYF
TRBJ2-7 | . | TRBV4-2 | TRBD1 | TGTGCCAGCAGCCAAGAAGGGACAGGGAGGGGTTACGAGCAGTACTTC | CASSQEGTGRGYEQYF
TRBJ1-5 | few | TRBV12-3/TRBV12-4 | . | TGTGCCAGCAGTTTGAGACGGTATCAGCCCCAGCATTTT | CASSLRRYQPQHF
TRBJ2-3 | few | TRBV24-1 | . | TGTGCCACCAGTGATCCCCTTGCGTACCCAGATACAGATACGCAGTATTTT | CATSDPLAYPDTDTQYF
TRBJ2-1 | few | TRBV4-3 | TRBD2 | TGCGCCAGCAGCCAAGAAGGGGGGCTAGCGGGCGCTAATGAGCAGTTCTTC | CASSQEGGLAGANEQFF
TRBJ2-7 | . | TRBV9 | . | TGTACCAGCAGCGTCAGGGGGGGAGGAGAGCAGTACTTC | CTSSVRGGGEQYF
TRBJ1-1 | few | TRBV6-1 | . | TGTGCCAGCAGCCGACAACCGGGGGACACTGAAGCTTTCTTT | CASSRQPGDTEAFF
TRBJ2-3 | few | TRBV7-8 | TRBD2 | TGTGCCAGCAGCCCTAGGGAGGGGACCACAGATACGCAGTATTTT | CASSPREGTTDTQYF
TRBJ1-1 | . | TRBV24-1 | . | TGTGCCACCAGTGATGAACGGAGGGGTGAAGCTTTCTTT | CATSDERRGEAFF
TRBJ1-2 | few | TRBV12-3/TRBV12-4 | . | TGTGCCAGCAGTTCCCCGGGACTCCTTAACTATGGCTACACCTTC | CASSSPGLLNYGYTF
TRBJ1-2 | . | TRBV18 | . | TGTGCCAGCTCACCTGGATTAGCTAACTATGGCTACACCTTC | CASSPGLANYGYTF
TRBJ1-5 | many | TRBV7-8 | . | TGTGCCAGCAGCTGGGGGGCAGCTACCATCCCGAATCAGCCCCAGCATTTT | CASSWGAATIPNQPQHF
TRBJ2-3 | once | TRBV2 | . | TGTGCCAGCAGTGAAGTCACAGATACGCAGTATTTT | CASSEVTDTQYF
TRBJ1-5 | . | TRBV2 | TRBD1 | TGTGCCAGCAGTGGCGACAGGGGGAGCAATCAGCCCCAGCATTTT | CASSGDRGSNQPQHF
TRBJ2-1 | . | TRBV4-3 | TRBD2 | TGCGCCAGCAGCCAAGCTCCCGGGGGGGTCTATGAGCAGTTCTTC | CASSQAPGGVYEQFF
TRBJ2-6 | . | TRBV7-2 | . | TGTGCCAGCAGTTCCTCTACTACAGCTTCTGGGGCCAACGTCCTGACTTTC | CASSSSTTASGANVLTF
TRBJ1-1 | . | TRBV29-1 | . | TGCAGCGTTGTACCGAGGGCAGGAGCTGAAGCTTTCTTT | CSVVPRAGAEAFF
TRBJ2-3 | . | TRBV18 | TRBD1 | TGTGCCAGCTCACTTGGACAGGGGGTTGGCACAGATACGCAGTATTTT | CASSLGQGVGTDTQYF
TRBJ2-5 | . | TRBV11-2 | . | TGTGCCAGCAATCGGGACAACATCCAAGAGACCCAGTACTTC | CASNRDNIQETQYF
TRBJ1-3 | medium-sized | TRBV12-3/TRBV12-4 | . | TGTGCCAGCAGTCCGGGTTTGGACACCATATATTTT | CASSPGLDTIYF
TRBJ2-4 | many | TRBV4-2 | . | TGTGCCAGCAGCCAAGTCAGGGAATCGGCCAAAAACATTCAGTACTTC | CASSQVRESAKNIQYF
TRBJ2-5 | few | TRBV7-3 | . | TGTGCCAGCAGTCCGAGTTCGAAGGGGACCCAGTACTTC | CASSPSSKGTQYF
TRBJ2-5 | few | TRBV7-9 | . | TGTGCCAGCAGCTTAGCGCATCTCGGGGTCCAAGAGACCCAGTACTTC | CASSLAHLGVQETQYF
TRBJ2-3 | few | TRBV24-1 | TRBD1 | TGTGCCACCAGTGAATCACGACCGGGACAGGGGCGCGATACGCAGTATTTT | CATSESRPGQGRDTQYF
TRBJ2-3 | . | TRBV11-1 | . | TGTGCCAGCGGACCACCAAGGTGGGAGAGTGATGCAGATACGCAGTATTTT | CASGPPRWESDADTQYF
TRBJ2-7 | few | TRBV4-2 | . | TGTGCCAGCAGCCAAGATCCAGGGAGTCCCTACGAGCAGTACTTC | CASSQDPGSPYEQYF
TRBJ2-4 | few | TRBV2 | . | TGTGCCAGCAGTGAGCTGACGGGAAACATTCAGTACTTC | CASSELTGNIQYF
TRBJ2-7 | few | TRBV3-1 | . | TGTGCCAGCAGCTCCCGGGAATCCTACGAGCAGTACTTC | CASSSRESYEQYF
TRBJ2-1 | few | TRBV7-8 | TRBD2 | TGTGCCAGCAGCGAGCTTAGCGGGAGAACCTCCAATGAGCAGTTCTTC | CASSELSGRTSNEQFF
TRBJ1-1 | few | TRBV14 | . | TGTGCCAGCAGCCAAGGTGCGGTGGCTGAAGCTTTCTTT | CASSQGAVAEAFF
TRBJ1-1 | . | TRBV9 | . | TGTGCCAGCAGCGTAGAAGGGCAGGGCCAAGCTTTCTTT | CASSVEGQGQAFF
TRBJ2-5 | many | TRBV20-1 | . | TGCAGTGCTAGTCCCAGGGTTTTGAAGACCCAGTACTTC | CSASPRVLKTQYF
TRBJ1-6 | few | TRBV20-1 | . | TGCAGTGCTTTAGAATCCGGGCCCACCGATTCACCCCTCCACTTT | CSALESGPTDSPLHF
TRBJ2-4 | . | TRBV6-1 | . | TGTGCCAGCACCCAGACGGGGAACAAAAACATTCAGTACTTC | CASTQTGNKNIQYF
TRBJ2-7 | . | TRBV7-2 | TRBD2 | TGTGCCAGCAGCCCCCAACCTAGCGGGCAGGACTACGAGCAGTACTTC | CASSPQPSGQDYEQYF